This T cell receptor beta chain was observed in a study of early T cells in non-severe SARS-CoV-2 infection. Study-level information: Chains from this unsorted whole-blood bulk RNA could not be paired.

This clonotype occurred many times. Its antigen is not known. Individually, cDNA molecules had unique molecular identifiers attached to them. TCRdb called the 5' RACE reads again in MiXCR, with one record for every CDR3 protein. This repertoire shows approximately 97,000 distinct CDR3 sequences, around 13% found once; its top ten account for 6% to 7.5%. The study, taken as a whole, reports: Matching results from VDJdb favored anti-spike CD8 responses, leaving private and CD4 specificities undetected.

The ends lost 8 bases at V and 1 base at J; junction bases unmatched: 1. The CDR3 spans 12 residues. The V and J genes are TRBV12-3 or TRBV12-4 and TRBJ1-1; 7 nucleotides line up with TRBD1. This TCR was recovered from an adult who was a healthcare worker with PCR-confirmed SARS-CoV-2 infection or an uninfected control (not recorded which). The specimen was whole blood. Written as DNA, the CDR3 is TGTGCCAGCCAGGGGGGGAACACTGAAGCTTTCTTT. Its translation: CASQGGNTEAFF.